This TCR beta chain came from a study of CD8+CD57+ T cells in acquired aplastic anemia. Study-level information: Healthy donors yielded roughly 9.9 million CD4+ cell reads on average.

Genomic DNA served as template for TCR beta VDJ and CDR3 profiling. TCRdb passed the reads through MiXCR, listing each CDR3 protein once. Among roughly 51,000 distinct CDR3 sequences listed, around 72% were seen once. Study findings and constraints: Patients and controls turned out to have roughly 30 CD8+ CDR3 sequences in common.

Remarks on this clonotype: What it binds is not known.

V trimming: 0 bases; J trimming: 0 bases; junction bases outside the gene matches: 3. Germline loops: CDR1 ENHRY, CDR2 SYGVKD. This CDR3 is 16 amino acids long. Sequencing used sorted CD4+, CD8+, or CD8+CD57+ T cells (not recorded which) from PBMCs. This TCR came from a human donor in good health, serving as a control. V usage is TRBV10-3 and J usage is TRBJ2-3, with TRBD1 identical over 7 bases. The CDR3 nucleotides read TGTGCCATCAGTGAGTCGACAGGGACGAGCACAGATACGCAGTATTTT. It is translated as CAISESTGTSTDTQYF.